This TCR beta chain emerged from a study of naive and memory T cell subsets. Broader study findings: No ground truth validated the naive and memory repertoire findings.

Four subsets defined by CD45RA and CD27 were sorted after CD3, CD4, CD8 and live/dead staining. Trimming pared 6 bases from V and 0 bases from J, leaving 9 bases between. This CDR3 region has 14 residues. CDR1 and CDR2 (germline): MDHEN, SYDVKM. Two oligonucleotides, mixed equimolar, formed the beta constant-region primer covering TRBC1 and TRBC2. Nested alpha and beta constant-region primers with the SP2 primer drove four PCR rounds on ligated cDNA. One entry per CDR3 protein results from TCRdb running MiXCR on the UMI-ligation and nested PCR reads. The sample includes approximately 82,000 distinct CDR3 sequences, 7% to 7.5% seen only once; the top ten take about 1.6%. Concerning this clonotype: Its antigen is not known.

The sequenced material came from central memory CD4+ T cells from blood. This chain connects TRBV28 to TRBJ1-5; perhaps TRBD1 as D (5 bases). The source of this sequence is a human donor in good health. The DNA for the CDR3 is TGTGCCAGCAGGTACGGGGGTAGCAATCAGCCCCAGCATTTT. It translates to CASRYGGSNQPQHF.